A selection of T cell receptor beta chains follows, all from one sample in a study of blood T cell repertoires in COVID-19. The data were produced by immunoSEQ multiplex PCR, yet TCRdb's version contains in-frame clones alone and is incomplete. The data show about 270,000 clones, 82% seen once. Source material: peripheral blood. These receptors originate from a woman aged 18-29 years with acute or convalescent COVID-19. Both conserved end residues are part of each CDR3. Each record gives: V gene, J gene, D gene, clone size, CDR3 DNA, CDR3 protein. A D gene is named only where the DNA matches it firmly. The size field is filled for only some rows; it gives once, few, many or a size class.

TRBV10-3	TRBJ2-7	TRBD1	.	TGTGCCATCAGTCCCGGGACAGCCTCCTACGAGCAGTACTTC	CAISPGTASYEQYF
TRBV3-1/TRBV3-2	TRBJ2-5	TRBD1	.	TGTGCCAGCAGCCAAGGAGACAGGGGGCGAGAGACCCAGTACTTC	CASSQGDRGRETQYF
TRBV2	TRBJ1-6	TRBD1	.	TGTGCCAGCGACAGGGACAGGTCACCCCTCCACTTT	CASDRDRSPLHF
TRBV11-3	TRBJ2-1	TRBD2	.	TGTGCCAGCAGCTCCGGCTTGTTGGGGGGAGGGTCCTACAATGAGCAGTTCTTC	CASSSGLLGGGSYNEQFF
TRBV18	TRBJ1-5	.	.	TGTGCCAGCTCGCCCCAGGGGAATAATAACGATCAGCCCCAGCATTTT	CASSPQGNNNDQPQHF
TRBV6-2/TRBV6-3	TRBJ2-1	.	few	TGTGCCAGCAGTTACCGACACTCGGGGGGCCTCATCTACAATGAGCAGTTCTTC	CASSYRHSGGLIYNEQFF
TRBV24-1	TRBJ2-3	TRBD2	.	TGTGCCACCAGTGACCCCGGACTAGCGGGGGTGGATACGCAGTATTTT	CATSDPGLAGVDTQYF
TRBV28	TRBJ2-3	TRBD2	.	TGTGCCAGCAGTTTATCCCCCGATAGCGGGATGGGCGGAGATACGCAGTATTTT	CASSLSPDSGMGGDTQYF
TRBV28	TRBJ2-7	.	.	TGTGCCAGCAGTGGCATTTGGGACTGGACTTTGAACGAGCAGTACTTC	CASSGIWDWTLNEQYF
TRBV24-1	TRBJ1-2	.	.	TGTGCCACCAGTGGTAAACAGGCTAACTATGGCTACACCTTC	CATSGKQANYGYTF
TRBV27	TRBJ1-2	.	.	TGTGCCAGCAGTGGCTCGTTAACCTATGGCTACACCTTC	CASSGSLTYGYTF
TRBV10-3	TRBJ1-3	.	.	TGTGCCATCAAGTCAGGGGATTCTGGAAACACCATATATTTT	CAIKSGDSGNTIYF
TRBV6-6	TRBJ2-5	.	.	TGTGCCAGCAGTTACGGGGTGGGGGGAGTTCGAGAGACCCAGTACTTC	CASSYGVGGVRETQYF
TRBV28	TRBJ1-1	.	.	TGTGCCAGCAGTTCCCCCTCAGGGTTTATACCTGAAGCTTTCTTT	CASSSPSGFIPEAFF
TRBV28	TRBJ1-5	.	.	TGTGCCAGCAGGGGGGCGGCAGACAATCAGCCCCAGCATTTT	CASRGAADNQPQHF
TRBV12-3/TRBV12-4	TRBJ1-4	.	.	TGTGCCAGCTGCACGGGGTGGGGTGAAAAACTGTTTTTT	CASCTGWGEKLFF
TRBV28	TRBJ2-1	.	.	TGTGCCACCCACAGGGACTACAATGAGCAGTTCTTC	CATHRDYNEQFF
TRBV11-1	TRBJ2-1	TRBD2	.	TGTGCCAGCGGTCCGGGACTAGCCCACAATGAGCAGTTCTTC	CASGPGLAHNEQFF
TRBV7-8	TRBJ2-3	.	.	TGTGCCAGCAGCTTAGGGGCTAGCGTTAGCACAGATACGCAGTATTTT	CASSLGASVSTDTQYF
TRBV19	TRBJ2-7	.	.	TGTGCCAGTAGTGTCGCAGGGCCCTACGAGCAGTACTTC	CASSVAGPYEQYF
TRBV28	TRBJ1-3	.	.	TGTGCCAGCAGTCCCGGGGACTTTAGCTCTGGAAACACCATATATTTT	CASSPGDFSSGNTIYF
TRBV19	TRBJ2-1	TRBD2	.	TGTGCCAGTAGTTGGCGGGAGGTTTACAATGAGCAGTTCTTC	CASSWREVYNEQFF
TRBV19	TRBJ2-3	TRBD2	.	TGTGCCAGTAGTATAACCAGCGGGAGGACAGATACGCAGTATTTT	CASSITSGRTDTQYF
TRBV5-6	TRBJ2-1	TRBD2	few	TGTGCCAGCAGCCCCCCGGGTGAAGCGGGAAGCTCCTACAATGAGCAGTTCTTC	CASSPPGEAGSSYNEQFF
TRBV7-2	TRBJ1-1	.	.	TGTGCCAGCAGCTTCGGCAGGGACACTGAAGCTTTCTTT	CASSFGRDTEAFF